This TCR beta chain emerged from a study of OX40 agonist ivuxolimab in advanced cancers. As for the study in general: Ivuxolimab, an agonist antibody against OX40 (CD134), was given to patients. A diagnosis of hepatocellular carcinoma, melanoma, renal cell or head and neck cancer was present in dose-escalation patients. Patients with prior anti-PD-1, anti-PD-L1 or anti-CTLA-4 therapy were eligible; approximately 40% had some. Study observations and caveats: Clonal expansion was seen in CD4+ and CD8+ blood T cells by week 6 at 0.1 to 3.0 mg/kg.

Profiling relied on immunoSEQ multiplex PCR, and the TCRdb table lists in-frame clones only, not all of them. The sample lists over 80,000 clones; approximately 87% were seen once. Turning to this clone: Antigen: not known.

The CDR3 extends over 14 amino acids. CDR1 and CDR2 from the germline V gene are GTSNPN and SVGIG (reference sequence). Trimming took 3 bases from V and 4 from J, leaving 15 bases between them. V gene TRBV30 combines with J gene TRBJ2-5; D gene uncertain. Sequences were derived from CD4+ or CD8+ T cells sorted from blood, sampled in a trial of the OX40 agonist ivuxolimab. This TCR came from an adult with an advanced solid tumor such as melanoma, head and neck, liver or kidney cancer. Here the CDR3 reads CAWSRGMTLETQYF. The CDR3 coding sequence is TGTGCCTGGAGCCGTGGGATGACCTTAGAGACCCAGTACTTC.